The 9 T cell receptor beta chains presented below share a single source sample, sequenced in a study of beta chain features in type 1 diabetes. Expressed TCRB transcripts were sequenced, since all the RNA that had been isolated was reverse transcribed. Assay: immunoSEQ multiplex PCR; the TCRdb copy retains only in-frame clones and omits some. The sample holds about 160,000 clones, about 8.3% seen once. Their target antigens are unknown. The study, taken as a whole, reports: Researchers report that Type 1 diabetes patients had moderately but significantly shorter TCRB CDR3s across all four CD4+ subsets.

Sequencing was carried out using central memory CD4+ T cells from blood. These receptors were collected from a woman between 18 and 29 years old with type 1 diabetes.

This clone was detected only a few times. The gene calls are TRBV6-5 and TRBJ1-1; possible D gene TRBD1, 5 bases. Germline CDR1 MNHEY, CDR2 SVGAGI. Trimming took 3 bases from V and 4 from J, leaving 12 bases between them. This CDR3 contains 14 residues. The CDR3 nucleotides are TGTGCCAGCAGTTATTCGGGGGAATTCACTGAAGCTTTCTTT. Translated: CASSYSGEFTEAFF.

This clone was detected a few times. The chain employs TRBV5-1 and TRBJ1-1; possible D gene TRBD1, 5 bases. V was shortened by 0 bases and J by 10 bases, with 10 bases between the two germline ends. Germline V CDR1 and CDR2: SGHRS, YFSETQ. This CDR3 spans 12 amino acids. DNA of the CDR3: TGCGCCAGCAGCTTGGAAGCAGGGTCAGCTTTCTTT. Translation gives CASSLEAGSAFF.

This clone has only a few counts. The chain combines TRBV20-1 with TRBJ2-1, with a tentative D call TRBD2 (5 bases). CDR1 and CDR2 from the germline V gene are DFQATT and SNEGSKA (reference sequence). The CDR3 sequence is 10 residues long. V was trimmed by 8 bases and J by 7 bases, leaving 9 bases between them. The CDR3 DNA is TGCAGTCCAAGCGGTAATGAGCAGTTCTTC. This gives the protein CSPSGNEQFF.

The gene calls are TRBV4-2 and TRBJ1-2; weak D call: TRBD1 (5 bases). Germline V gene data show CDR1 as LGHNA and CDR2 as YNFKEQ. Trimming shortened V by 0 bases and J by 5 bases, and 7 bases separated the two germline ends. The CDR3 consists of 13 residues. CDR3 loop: CASSQDPGYGYTF. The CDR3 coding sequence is TGTGCCAGCAGCCAAGATCCAGGGTATGGCTACACCTTC.

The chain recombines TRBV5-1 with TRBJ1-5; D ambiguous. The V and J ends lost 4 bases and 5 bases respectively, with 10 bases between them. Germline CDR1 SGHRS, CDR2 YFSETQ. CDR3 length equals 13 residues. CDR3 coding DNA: TGCGCCAGCAGCGAGGGCCCGGATCAGCCCCAGCATTTT. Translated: CASSEGPDQPQHF. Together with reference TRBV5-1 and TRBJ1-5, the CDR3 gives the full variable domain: KAGVTQTPRYLIKTRGQQVTLSCSPISGHRSVSWYQQTPGQGLQFLFEYFSETQRNKGNFPGRFSGRQFSNSRSEMNVSTLELGDSALYLCASSEGPDQPQHFGDGTRLSIL.

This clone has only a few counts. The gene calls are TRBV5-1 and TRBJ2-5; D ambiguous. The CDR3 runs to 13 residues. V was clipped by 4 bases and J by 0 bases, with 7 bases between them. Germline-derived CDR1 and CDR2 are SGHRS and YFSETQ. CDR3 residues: CASSTAHQETQYF. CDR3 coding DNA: TGCGCCAGCAGCACAGCCCACCAAGAGACCCAGTACTTC.

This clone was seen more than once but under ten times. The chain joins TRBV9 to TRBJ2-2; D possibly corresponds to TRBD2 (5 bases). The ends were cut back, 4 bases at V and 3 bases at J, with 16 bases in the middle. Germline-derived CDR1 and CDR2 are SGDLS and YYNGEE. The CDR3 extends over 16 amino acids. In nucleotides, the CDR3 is TGTGCCAGCAGCCAAGGCCGAGGGTGGGACACCGGGGAGCTGTTTTTT. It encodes CASSQGRGWDTGELFF. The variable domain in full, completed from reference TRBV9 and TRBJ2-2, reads DSGVTQTPKHLITATGQRVTLRCSPRSGDLSVYWYQQSLDQGLQFLIQYYNGEERAKGNILERFSAQQFPDLHSELNLSSLELGDSALYFCASSQGRGWDTGELFFGEGSRLTVL.

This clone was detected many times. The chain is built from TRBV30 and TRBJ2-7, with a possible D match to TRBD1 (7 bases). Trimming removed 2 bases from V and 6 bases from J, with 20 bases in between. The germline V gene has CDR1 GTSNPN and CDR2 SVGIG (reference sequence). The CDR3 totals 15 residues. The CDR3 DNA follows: TGTGCCTGGAGTTCCCTGCAGACAGGGAGGATCGAGCAGTACTTC. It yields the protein CAWSSLQTGRIEQYF.

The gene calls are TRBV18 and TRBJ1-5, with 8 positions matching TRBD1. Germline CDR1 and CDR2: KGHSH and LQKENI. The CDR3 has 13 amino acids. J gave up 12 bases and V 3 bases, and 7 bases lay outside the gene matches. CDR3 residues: CASSPSGQGIQHF. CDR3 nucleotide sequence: TGTGCCAGCTCACCCTCCGGACAGGGAATCCAGCATTTT.